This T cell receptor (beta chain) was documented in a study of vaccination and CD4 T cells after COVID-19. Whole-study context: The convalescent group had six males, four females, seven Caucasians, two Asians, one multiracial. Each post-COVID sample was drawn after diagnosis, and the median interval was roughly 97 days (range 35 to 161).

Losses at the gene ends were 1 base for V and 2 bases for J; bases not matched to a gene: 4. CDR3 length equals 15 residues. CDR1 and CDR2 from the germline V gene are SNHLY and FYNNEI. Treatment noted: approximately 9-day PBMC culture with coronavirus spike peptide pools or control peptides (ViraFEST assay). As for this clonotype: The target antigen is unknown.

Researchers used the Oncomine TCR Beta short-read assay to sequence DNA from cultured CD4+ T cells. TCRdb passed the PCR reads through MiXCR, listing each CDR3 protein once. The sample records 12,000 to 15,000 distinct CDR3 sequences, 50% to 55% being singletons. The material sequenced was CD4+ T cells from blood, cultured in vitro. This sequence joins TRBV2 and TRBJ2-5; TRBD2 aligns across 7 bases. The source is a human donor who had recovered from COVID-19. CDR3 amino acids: CASSEGWGGQETQYF. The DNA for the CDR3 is TGTGCCAGCAGTGAAGGATGGGGAGGGCAAGAGACCCAGTACTTC. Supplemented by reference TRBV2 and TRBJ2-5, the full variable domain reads EPEVTQTPSHQVTQMGQEVILRCVPISNHLYFYWYRQILGQKVEFLVSFYNNEISEKSEIFDDQFSVERPDGSNFTLKIRSTKLEDSAMYFCASSEGWGGQETQYFGPGTRLLVL.